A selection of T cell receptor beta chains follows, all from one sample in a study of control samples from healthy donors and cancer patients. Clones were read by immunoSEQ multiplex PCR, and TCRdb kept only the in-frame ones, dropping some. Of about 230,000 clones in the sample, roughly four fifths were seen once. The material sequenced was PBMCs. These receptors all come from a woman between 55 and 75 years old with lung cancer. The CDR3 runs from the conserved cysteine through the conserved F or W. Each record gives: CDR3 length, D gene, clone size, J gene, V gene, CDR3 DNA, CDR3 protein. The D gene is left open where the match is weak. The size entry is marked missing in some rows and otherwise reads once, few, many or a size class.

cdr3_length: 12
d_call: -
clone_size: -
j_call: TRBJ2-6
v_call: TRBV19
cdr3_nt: TGTGCCAGTATAGGGGATCCCAACGTCCTGACTTTC
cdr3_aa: CASIGDPNVLTF

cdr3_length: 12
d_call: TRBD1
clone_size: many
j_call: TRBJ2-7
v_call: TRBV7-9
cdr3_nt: TGTGCCAGCAGCTTGGGACAGCTCGAGCAGTACTTC
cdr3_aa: CASSLGQLEQYF

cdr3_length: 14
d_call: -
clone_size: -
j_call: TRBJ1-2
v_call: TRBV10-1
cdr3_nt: TGCGCCAGCAGTGATACGGGGGCGACGGATGGCTACACCTTC
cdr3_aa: CASSDTGATDGYTF

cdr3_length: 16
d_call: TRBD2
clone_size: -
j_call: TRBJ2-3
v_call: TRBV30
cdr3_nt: TGTGCCTGGACCGGTCGACTAGCGGGAGGGACCGATACGCAGTATTTT
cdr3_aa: CAWTGRLAGGTDTQYF

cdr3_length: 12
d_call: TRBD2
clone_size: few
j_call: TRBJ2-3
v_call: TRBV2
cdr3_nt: TGTGCCAGCGCGGTAGCGGGGGATACGCAGTATTTT
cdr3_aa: CASAVAGDTQYF

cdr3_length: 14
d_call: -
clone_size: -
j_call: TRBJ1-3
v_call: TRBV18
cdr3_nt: TGTGCCAGCTCACCAGCGGGAGGAGGTAACACCATATATTTT
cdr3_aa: CASSPAGGGNTIYF

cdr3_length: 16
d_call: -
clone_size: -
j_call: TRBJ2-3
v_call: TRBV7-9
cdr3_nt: TGTGCCAGCAGCCTCGGGGGCCCCGTTCGCACAGATACGCAGTATTTT
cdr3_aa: CASSLGGPVRTDTQYF

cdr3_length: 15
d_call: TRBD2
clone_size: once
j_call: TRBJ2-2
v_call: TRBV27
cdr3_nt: TGTGCCAGCAGTTTTGGGACTAGCGGAACCGGGGAGCTGTTTTTT
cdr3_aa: CASSFGTSGTGELFF

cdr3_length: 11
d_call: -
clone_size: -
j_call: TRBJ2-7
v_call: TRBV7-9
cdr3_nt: TGTGCCAGCAGCTCCTTGACCGAGCAGTACTTC
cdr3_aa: CASSSLTEQYF

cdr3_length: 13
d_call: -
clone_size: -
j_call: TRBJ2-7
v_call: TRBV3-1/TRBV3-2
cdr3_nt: TGTGCCAGCAGCCAATCCTTAGCCTACGAGCAGTACTTC
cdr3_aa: CASSQSLAYEQYF

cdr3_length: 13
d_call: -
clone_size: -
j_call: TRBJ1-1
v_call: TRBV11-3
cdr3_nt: TGTGCCAGCAGCTTTGTGCGGGACACTGAAGCTTTCTTT
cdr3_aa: CASSFVRDTEAFF

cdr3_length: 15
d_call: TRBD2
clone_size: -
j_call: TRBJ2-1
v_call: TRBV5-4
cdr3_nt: TGTGCCAGCAGCCCCGGGACTAGCGGGGGGGATGAGCAGTTCTTC
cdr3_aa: CASSPGTSGGDEQFF

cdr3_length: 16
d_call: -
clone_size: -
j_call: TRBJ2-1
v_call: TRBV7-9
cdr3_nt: TGTGCCAGCAGCCCCAATGAGGCAGGAAATTACAATGAGCAGTTCTTC
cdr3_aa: CASSPNEAGNYNEQFF

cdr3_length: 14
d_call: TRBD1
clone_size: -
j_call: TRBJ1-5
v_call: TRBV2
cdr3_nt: TGTGCCAGCAGTCCTGGACAGGGCAATCAGCCCCAGCATTTT
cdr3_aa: CASSPGQGNQPQHF

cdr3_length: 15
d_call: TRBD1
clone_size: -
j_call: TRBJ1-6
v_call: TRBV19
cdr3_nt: TGTGCCAGTAGTAACCAGGGGGCTGATAATTCACCCCTCCACTTT
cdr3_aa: CASSNQGADNSPLHF

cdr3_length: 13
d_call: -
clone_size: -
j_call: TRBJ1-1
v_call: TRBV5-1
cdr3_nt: TGCGCCAGCAGCCCAACAGGGATTACTGAAGCTTTCTTT
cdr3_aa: CASSPTGITEAFF

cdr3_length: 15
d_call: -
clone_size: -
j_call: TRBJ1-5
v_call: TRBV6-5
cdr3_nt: TGTGCCAGCAGTTACAGTTCGAATAGCAATCAGCCCCAGCATTTT
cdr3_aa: CASSYSSNSNQPQHF

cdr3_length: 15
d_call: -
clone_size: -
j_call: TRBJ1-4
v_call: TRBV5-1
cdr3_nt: TGCGCCAGCAGCTTAGGTACAGCCAATAATGAAAAACTGTTTTTT
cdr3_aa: CASSLGTANNEKLFF

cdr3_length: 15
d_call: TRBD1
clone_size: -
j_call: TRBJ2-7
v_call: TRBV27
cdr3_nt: TGTGCCAGCAGCTCCACAGGGGGCGGCTCCTACGAGCAGTACTTC
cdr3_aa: CASSSTGGGSYEQYF

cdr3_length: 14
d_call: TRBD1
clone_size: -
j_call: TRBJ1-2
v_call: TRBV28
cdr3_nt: TGTGCCAGCAGTTCCCAGGGGGCTAACTATGGCTACACCTTC
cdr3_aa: CASSSQGANYGYTF

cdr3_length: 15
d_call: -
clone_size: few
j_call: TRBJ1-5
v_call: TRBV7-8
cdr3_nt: TGTGCCAGCAGCTTAAGTTCCCAGAGCAATCAGCCCCAGCATTTT
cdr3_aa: CASSLSSQSNQPQHF

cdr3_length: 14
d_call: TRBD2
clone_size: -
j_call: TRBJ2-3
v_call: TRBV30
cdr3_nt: TGTGCCTGGGGCCCGGGAGGGAGCACAGATACGCAGTATTTT
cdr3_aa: CAWGPGGSTDTQYF

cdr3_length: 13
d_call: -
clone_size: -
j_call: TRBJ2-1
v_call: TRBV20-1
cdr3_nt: TGCAGTGCTAGTCTCAACTCCTACAATGAGCAGTTCTTC
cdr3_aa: CSASLNSYNEQFF

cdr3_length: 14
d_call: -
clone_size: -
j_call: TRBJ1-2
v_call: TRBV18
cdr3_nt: TGTGCCAGCTCACCTGGGGGCGAGGGCTATGGCTACACCTTC
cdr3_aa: CASSPGGEGYGYTF

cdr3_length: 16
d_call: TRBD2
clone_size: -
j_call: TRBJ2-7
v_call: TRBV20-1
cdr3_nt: TGCAGTGCTAGTCACAGCTTTAGCGGGAGAGGCTACGAGCAGTACTTC
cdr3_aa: CSASHSFSGRGYEQYF

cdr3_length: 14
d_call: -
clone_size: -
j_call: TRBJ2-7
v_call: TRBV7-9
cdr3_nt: TGTGCCAGCAGCCAACTGCCGACAAACTACGAGCAGTACTTC
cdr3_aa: CASSQLPTNYEQYF

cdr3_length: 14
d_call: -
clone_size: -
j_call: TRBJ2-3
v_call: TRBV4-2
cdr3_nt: TGTGCCAGCAGCCCAGGGTTGCGCACAGATACGCAGTATTTT
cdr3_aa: CASSPGLRTDTQYF

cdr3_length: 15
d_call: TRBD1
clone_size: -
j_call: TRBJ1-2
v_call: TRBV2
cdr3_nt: TGTGCCAGCAGTAAAGACAGGGTGGCTAACTATGGCTACACCTTC
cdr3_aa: CASSKDRVANYGYTF

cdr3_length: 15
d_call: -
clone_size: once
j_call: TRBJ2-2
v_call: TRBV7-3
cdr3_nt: TGTGCCAGCAGCCCGGGACTTGCGAGCACCGGGGAGCTGTTTTTT
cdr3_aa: CASSPGLASTGELFF

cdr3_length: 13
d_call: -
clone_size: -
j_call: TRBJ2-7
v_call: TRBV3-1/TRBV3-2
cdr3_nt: TGTGCCAGTAGCCCGGGGACCCTCTACGAGCAGTACTTC
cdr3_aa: CASSPGTLYEQYF

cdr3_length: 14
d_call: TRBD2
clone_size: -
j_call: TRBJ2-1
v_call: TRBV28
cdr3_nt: TGTGCCAGCAGTTTGGAGCGGGGGTCCAATGAGCAGTTCTTC
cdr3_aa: CASSLERGSNEQFF

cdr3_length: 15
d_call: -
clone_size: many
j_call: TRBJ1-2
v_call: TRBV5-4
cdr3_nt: TGTGCCAGCAGCTTGGGCGTGGCACAGACGGGCCTCTACACCTTC
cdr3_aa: CASSLGVAQTGLYTF

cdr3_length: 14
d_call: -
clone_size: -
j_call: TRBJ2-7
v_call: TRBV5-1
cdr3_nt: TGCGCCAGCAGCTGGGACGGAGAAGGCGGCGAGCAGTACTTC
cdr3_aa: CASSWDGEGGEQYF

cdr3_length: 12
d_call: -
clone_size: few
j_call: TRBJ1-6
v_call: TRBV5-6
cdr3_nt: TGTGCCAGCAGCTTCAAGGGTTCACCCCTCCACTTT
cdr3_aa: CASSFKGSPLHF

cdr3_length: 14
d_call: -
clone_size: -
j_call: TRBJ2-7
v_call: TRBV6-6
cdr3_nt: TGTGCCAGCAGTGTAGGAACTAGCTCCTACGAGCAGTACTTC
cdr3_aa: CASSVGTSSYEQYF

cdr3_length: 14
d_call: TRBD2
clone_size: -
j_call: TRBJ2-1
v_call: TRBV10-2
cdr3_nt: TGCGCCAGCAGTAGACTAGCGCTCAACGATGAGCAGTTCTTC
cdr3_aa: CASSRLALNDEQFF

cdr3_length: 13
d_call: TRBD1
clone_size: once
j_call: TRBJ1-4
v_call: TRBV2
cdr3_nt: TGTGCCGGTGCTAACAGGGGGCAAGGAAAACTGTTTTTT
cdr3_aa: CAGANRGQGKLFF

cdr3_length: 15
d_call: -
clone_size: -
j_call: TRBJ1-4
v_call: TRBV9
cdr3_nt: TGTGCCAGCAGCGTGGGGCCAGGGAATAATGAAAAACTGTTTTTT
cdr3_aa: CASSVGPGNNEKLFF

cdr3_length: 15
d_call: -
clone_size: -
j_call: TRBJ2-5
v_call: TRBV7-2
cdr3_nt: TGTGCCAGCAGCTATCAAACAGGGCGACAAGAGACCCAGTACTTC
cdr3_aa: CASSYQTGRQETQYF

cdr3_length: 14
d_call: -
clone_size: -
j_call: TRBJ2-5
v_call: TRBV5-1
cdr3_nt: TGCGCCAGCAGCTTAGGACAGGTGGAGGGGACCCAGTACTTC
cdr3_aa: CASSLGQVEGTQYF

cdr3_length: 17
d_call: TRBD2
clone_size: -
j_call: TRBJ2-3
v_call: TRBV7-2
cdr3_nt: TGTGCCAGCAGCTTAACGGCCAGCGGGGGGGCTGCGAATACGCAGTATTTT
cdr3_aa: CASSLTASGGAANTQYF

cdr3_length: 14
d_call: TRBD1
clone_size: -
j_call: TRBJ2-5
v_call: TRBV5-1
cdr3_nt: TGCGCCAGCGCCAGGGGGCAGGGGGAAGAGACCCAGTACTTC
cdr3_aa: CASARGQGEETQYF

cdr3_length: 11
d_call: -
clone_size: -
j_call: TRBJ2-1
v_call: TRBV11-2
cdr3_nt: TGTGCCAGCAGCCAAGTGGGTGAGCAGTTCTTC
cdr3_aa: CASSQVGEQFF

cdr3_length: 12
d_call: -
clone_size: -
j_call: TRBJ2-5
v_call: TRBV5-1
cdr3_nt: TGCGCCAGCAGTGAGAGGGGAGAGACCCAGTACTTC
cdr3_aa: CASSERGETQYF

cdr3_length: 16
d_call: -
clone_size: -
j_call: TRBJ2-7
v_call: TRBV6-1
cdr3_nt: TGTGCCAGCAGTGAAGCCGTTGGCACAGGGCCCTACGAGCAGTACTTC
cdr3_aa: CASSEAVGTGPYEQYF

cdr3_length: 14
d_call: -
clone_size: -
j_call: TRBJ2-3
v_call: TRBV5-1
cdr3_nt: TGCGCCAGCATGGACACAATCAGCACAGATACGCAGTATTTT
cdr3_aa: CASMDTISTDTQYF

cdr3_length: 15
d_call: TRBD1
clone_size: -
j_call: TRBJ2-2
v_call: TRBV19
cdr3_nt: TGTGCCAGTAGCCTGGGACAGGCGAACACCGGGGAGCTGTTTTTT
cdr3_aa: CASSLGQANTGELFF

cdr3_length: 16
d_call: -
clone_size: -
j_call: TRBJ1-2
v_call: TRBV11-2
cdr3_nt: TGTGCCAGCAGTACTCTTGCCCGGGGTACGGGCTATGGCTACACCTTC
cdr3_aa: CASSTLARGTGYGYTF

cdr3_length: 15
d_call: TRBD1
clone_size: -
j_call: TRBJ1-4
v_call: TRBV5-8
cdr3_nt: TGTGCCAGCAGCTTCAGGGGGGACAGGGACGAAAAACTGTTTTTT
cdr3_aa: CASSFRGDRDEKLFF

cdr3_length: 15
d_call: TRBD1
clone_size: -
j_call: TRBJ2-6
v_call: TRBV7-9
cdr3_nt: TGTGCCAGCAGCTTGACAGGGGCCGGGGCCAACGTCCTGACTTTC
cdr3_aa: CASSLTGAGANVLTF

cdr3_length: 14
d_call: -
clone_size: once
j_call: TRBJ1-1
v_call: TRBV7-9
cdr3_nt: TGTGCCAGCAGCCCTATGAGGTGGGACACTGAAGCTTTCTTT
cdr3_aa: CASSPMRWDTEAFF